This passage covers 21 T cell receptor beta chains from one sample sequenced in a study of blood T cell repertoires in COVID-19. The assay was immunoSEQ multiplex PCR, and TCRdb's table has in-frame clones only and misses some. Of 150,000 to 200,000 clones in the sample, around nine tenths were seen once. Sequencing used peripheral blood. Every receptor here comes from an older man with acute or convalescent COVID-19.

The chain links TRBV5-8 to TRBJ1-2; 7 bases are shared with TRBD1. Germline CDR1 SGHTS, CDR2 YDEGEE. The CDR3 length is 15 residues. The trim removed 4 bases at V and 6 bases at J, leaving 12 bases unmatched. The CDR3 region has the DNA TGTGCCAGCAGCCGTACAAGGGGGCGCCGGGATGGCTACACCTTC. It translates to CASSRTRGRRDGYTF.

J is TRBJ1-2 and V is TRBV12-3 or TRBV12-4; no reliable D call. CDR3 length: 12 residues. V was shortened by 4 bases and J by 10 bases, with 13 bases between the two germline ends. The CDR3 here is CASSSRGGDYTF. The CDR3 nucleotides read TGTGCCAGCAGTTCCCGGGGTGGGGACTACACCTTC.

This clone was seen only once. This chain joins TRBV5-1 and TRBJ2-2; 14 nucleotides agree with TRBD2. Unmatched junction bases numbered 6, after V lost 4 bases and J lost 4 bases. From germline, CDR1 is SGHRS and CDR2 YFSETQ. CDR3 size: 17 residues. Here the CDR3 reads CASSMRTSGGTTGELFF. In DNA, the CDR3 is TGCGCCAGCAGCATGCGGACTAGCGGGGGGACCACCGGGGAGCTGTTTTTT.

This rearrangement joins TRBV7-9 to TRBJ1-1; 8 positions agree with TRBD1. The CDR3 is 14 residues long. V was clipped by 4 bases and J by 5 bases; unmatched bases: 6. Per germline, CDR1 SEHNR and CDR2 FQNEAQ (reference sequence). The CDR3 DNA sequence: TGTGCCAGCAGCTCCACAGGGGGTATAACTGAAGCTTTCTTT. Residues: CASSSTGGITEAFF.

The chain links TRBV24-1 to TRBJ2-5; 11 bases are a match to TRBD2. CDR3 length: 14 amino acids. Germline values: CDR1 KGHDR, CDR2 SFDVKD. V shed 5 bases and J 4 bases; nucleotides not matched to a gene: 2. As DNA, the CDR3 is TGTGCCACCAGTGTTAGCGGGGGGGGAGAGACCCAGTACTTC. As protein: CATSVSGGGETQYF.

This rearrangement joins TRBV5-4 to TRBJ2-3; TRBD1 agrees at 7 bases. The trim removed 2 bases at V and 0 bases at J, leaving 0 bases unmatched. The germline CDR1 and CDR2 sequences are SGHNT and YYREEE (reference sequence). The CDR3 runs to 14 residues. The CDR3 is CASSLQGSTDTQYF. CDR3 nucleotide sequence: TGTGCCAGCAGCTTACAGGGGAGCACAGATACGCAGTATTTT.

The chain combines TRBV19 with TRBJ1-1; D is unclear. With 7 bases removed from V and 6 bases from J, the gap between germline ends came to 21 bases. Germline loops: CDR1 LNHDA, CDR2 SQIVND (reference sequence). The CDR3 consists of 15 residues. Here the CDR3 DNA reads TGTGCCAGTACCCTCCGGGGAGAGCCGGGCGCTGAAGCTTTCTTT. It codes for CASTLRGEPGAEAFF.

This chain connects TRBV5-4 to TRBJ2-5, with 7 bases lining up with TRBD1. Unmatched junction bases numbered 8, after V lost 4 bases and J lost 2 bases. This CDR3 is 15 amino acids long. Germline values: CDR1 SGHNT, CDR2 YYREEE (reference sequence). CDR3 in amino acids: CASSPGTAKQETQYF. The CDR3, as DNA: TGTGCCAGCAGCCCCGGGACAGCCAAGCAAGAGACCCAGTACTTC.

About this clone itself: One end of the junction fails to match germline, which may point to a read error. The chain joins TRBV7-2 to TRBJ2-7; 8 bases fit TRBD1. Germline V gene data show CDR1 as SGHTA and CDR2 as FQGNSA. The CDR3 runs 16 residues. DNA of the CDR3: TGTGCCAGCAGTTTAGATTCGGACAGGGAAAAATACGAGCAGTACTTC. Protein sequence: CASSLDSDREKYEQYF.

The chain joins TRBV19 to TRBJ2-5; D might be TRBD1 (6 bases). Trimming pared 5 bases from V and 2 bases from J, leaving 12 bases between. The CDR3 length is 14 residues. Germline V gives CDR1 LNHDA, CDR2 SQIVND (reference sequence). CDR3 DNA sequence: TGTGCCAGTAGTGGCGGACAGCCACAAGAGACCCAGTACTTC. It translates to CASSGGQPQETQYF.

CDR3 protein: CASSGRVGNEQFF. In DNA, the CDR3 is TGTGCCAGCAGTGGCAGGGTGGGCAATGAGCAGTTCTTC. V gene TRBV25-1 combines with J gene TRBJ2-1, with D possibly being TRBD1 (5 bases). Deletions cut 4 bases from V and 6 bases from J, with 10 bases between. The CDR3 extends over 13 amino acids. Per germline, CDR1 MGHDK and CDR2 SYGVNS. The variable domain in full, with the rest retrieved from reference TRBV25-1 and TRBJ2-1, is EADIYQTPRYLVIGTGKKITLECSQTMGHDKMYWYQQDPGMELHLIHYSYGVNSTEKGDLSSESTVSRIRTEHFPLTLESARPSHTSQYLCASSGRVGNEQFFGPGTRLTVL.

This clone was recorded once. V is TRBV27 and J is TRBJ1-2; a possible D gene is TRBD1 (6 bases). The CDR3 is 15 amino acids. Germline values: CDR1 MNHEY, CDR2 SMNVEV (reference sequence). V lost 6 bases to trimming and J lost 2 bases, with 16 bases between them. As DNA, the CDR3 is TGTGCCAGCAGGAGCTCCAGGGGACCGAACTATGGCTACACCTTC. Translated, it gives CASRSSRGPNYGYTF.

The V gene is TRBV29-1, the J gene TRBJ2-7, with 7 bases that match TRBD2. V was clipped by 5 bases and J by 3 bases; unmatched bases: 4. The CDR3 extends over 12 amino acids. In germline, CDR1 is SQVTM, CDR2 ANQGSEA. The CDR3 sequence is CSVQSGGYEQYF. The CDR3 coding sequence is TGCAGCGTTCAGTCGGGGGGCTACGAGCAGTACTTC.

The chain employs TRBV28 and TRBJ2-3, with D maybe TRBD2 (6 bases). The CDR3 consists of 14 residues. Germline V gene sequence: CDR1 MDHEN, CDR2 SYDVKM. Trimming left V 1 base short and J 1 base short, with 6 bases between. The CDR3 here is CASSLSGGTDTQYF. The CDR3 DNA reads as TGTGCCAGCAGTTTATCGGGAGGCACAGATACGCAGTATTTT.

The rearrangement uses TRBV15 and TRBJ1-2, with D uncertain. Per germline, CDR1 LNHNV and CDR2 YYDKDF (reference sequence). The CDR3 is made up of 16 amino acids. Trimming took off 0 bases at V and 8 bases at J, with 19 bases between the two ends. The CDR3 DNA is TGTGCCACCAGCAGAGATGACGGGGTTCGGCGCCGCGGCTACACCTTC. This gives the protein CATSRDDGVRRRGYTF.

The chain has TRBV11-1 and TRBJ1-1, with D perhaps TRBD1 (5 bases). The germline V gene has CDR1 SGHAT and CDR2 FQDESV (reference sequence). The V and J ends lost 5 bases and 1 base respectively, with 8 bases between them. This CDR3 spans 13 amino acids. The CDR3 loop is CASSRDRNTEAFF. CDR3 in DNA: TGTGCCAGCAGCCGCGACAGGAACACTGAAGCTTTCTTT. The full variable domain, rest sourced from reference TRBV11-1 and TRBJ1-1, is EAEVAQSPRYKITEKSQAVAFWCDPISGHATLYWYRQILGQGPELLVQFQDESVVDDSQLPKDRFSAERLKGVDSTLKIQPAELGDSAMYLCASSRDRNTEAFFGQGTRLTVV.

In its sample, this clone was seen a few times. CDR3 bases: TGTGCCAGCAGCTTAGTCTCATCCGGGCAGGGAAGCACAGATACGCAGTATTTT. It encodes CASSLVSSGQGSTDTQYF. The V gene is TRBV7-6, the J gene TRBJ2-3; TRBD1 might be the D (5 bases). The CDR3 is 18 residues long. Germline V CDR1 and CDR2: SGHVS, FNYEAQ. The ends were cut back, 1 base at V and 0 bases at J, with 17 bases in the middle.

V is TRBV7-2 and J is TRBJ2-7, with 9 nucleotides matching TRBD1. V was clipped by 4 bases and J by 2 bases; unmatched bases: 6. Per the germline V gene, CDR1 is SGHTA and CDR2 is FQGNSA. The CDR3 has 15 residues. The chain's CDR3 is CASSSRGQGPYEQYF. In nucleotides, the CDR3 is TGTGCCAGCAGCTCGCGGGGACAGGGCCCCTACGAGCAGTACTTC.

This clone was counted between two and nine times. The chain carries TRBV18 and TRBJ1-1; D not resolved. This CDR3 region has 13 residues. CDR1 and CDR2 (germline): KGHSH, LQKENI. V shed 3 bases and J shed 10 bases, with 15 bases lying between them. This chain's CDR3 is CASSPKRLEGAFF. In DNA, the CDR3 is TGTGCCAGCTCACCCAAGAGACTAGAGGGAGCTTTCTTT.

This clone has a single count. The gene calls are TRBV7-9 and TRBJ1-1; D gene ambiguous. The length of the CDR3 is 11 residues. V dropped 5 bases and J dropped 5 bases, with 6 bases sitting between them. From germline, CDR1 is SEHNR and CDR2 FQNEAQ (reference sequence). CDR3 region: CASSRGTEAFF. Written as DNA, the CDR3 is TGTGCCAGCAGCCGGGGTACTGAAGCTTTCTTT.

The V call is TRBV7-2, the J call TRBJ2-4; 9 bases align to TRBD2. This CDR3 is built from 13 residues. The ends lost 3 bases at V and 16 bases at J; junction bases unmatched: 10. Germline V lookup: CDR1 SGHTA, CDR2 FQGNSA. CDR3 bases: TGTGCCAGCAGCTTTTCTGAAGCGGGGGGTAGTTACTTC. Residues: CASSFSEAGGSYF. The whole variable domain, filled in from reference TRBV7-2 and TRBJ2-4, reads GAGVSQSPSNKVTEKGKDVELRCDPISGHTALYWYRQSLGQGLEFLIYFQGNSAPDKSGLPSDRFSAERTGGSVSTLTIQRTQQEDSAVYLCASSFSEAGGSYFGAGTRLSVL.